Listed here are 26 T cell receptor beta chains from one sample, sequenced in a study of blood T cell repertoires in COVID-19. The assay was immunoSEQ multiplex PCR, and TCRdb's table has in-frame clones only and misses some. This sample yields 380,000 or so clones, of which 87% are seen a single time; approximately 1.2% belongs to the top ten. Input material: PBMCs or T cells enriched from blood (not recorded which). These receptors were taken from a man in his thirties or forties who had recovered from COVID-19.

This clone appeared a single time. This chain uses TRBV5-1 with TRBJ1-3; TRBD1 matches 10 bases. Trimming cost V 5 bases and J 0 bases; bases outside gene matches: 8. CDR3 length equals 17 residues. Germline CDR1 is SGHRS and CDR2 is YFSETQ. The CDR3: CASRDRDRGFSGNTIYF. CDR3 DNA: TGCGCCAGCAGGGACCGGGACAGGGGCTTCTCTGGAAACACCATATATTTT.

This chain connects TRBV6-5 to TRBJ1-2, with TRBD1 matching 8 bases. The CDR3 is 15 residues long. CDR1 and CDR2 from the germline V gene are MNHEY and SVGAGI. The J segment lost 5 bases and the V segment lost 3 bases, leaving 8 bases of the junction unmatched. CDR3 sequence reads: CASSYGGQGAYGYTF. The CDR3 DNA follows: TGTGCCAGCAGTTATGGGGGGCAGGGGGCGTATGGCTACACCTTC.

The rearrangement joins TRBV12-5 to TRBJ2-7; 8 bases agree with TRBD1. The CDR3 is 14 amino acids. The V segment lost 6 bases and the J segment 5 bases; nucleotides outside the gene matches: 9. Germline V gives CDR1 LGHNT, CDR2 FRNRAP. The CDR3 here is CASGRNRGADEQYF. CDR3 sequence (DNA): TGTGCTAGTGGCAGGAACAGGGGGGCCGACGAGCAGTACTTC.

J is TRBJ1-5 and V is TRBV6-5, with D perhaps TRBD1 (6 bases). Between the trimmed V and J ends, which lost 3 bases and 6 bases, there was a span of 12 bases. The CDR3 runs 14 residues. Germline CDR1 reads MNHEY; CDR2 reads SVGAGI. In DNA form, the CDR3 reads TGTGCCAGCAGTTATCGGGGGGGCTCTCAGCCCCAGCATTTT. Translated, it gives CASSYRGGSQPQHF.

The chain couples TRBV6-4 to TRBJ1-5; D is possibly TRBD1 (6 bases). V was cut by 5 bases and J by 5 bases, with 13 bases left in between. The germline V gene encodes CDR1 MRHNA and CDR2 SNTAGT. This CDR3 contains 14 residues. The CDR3 sequence is CASSTGSLDQPQHF. CDR3 in DNA: TGTGCCAGCAGTACAGGGAGTTTGGATCAGCCCCAGCATTTT.

This chain uses TRBV15 with TRBJ1-1; no firm D call. Germline V CDR1 and CDR2: LNHNV, YYDKDF (reference sequence). CDR3 length: 15 amino acids. With 3 bases removed from V and 1 base from J, the gap between germline ends came to 12 bases. Here the CDR3 DNA reads TGTGCCACCAGCAGCGACCGTAGCGGGAACACTGAAGCTTTCTTT. Its translation: CATSSDRSGNTEAFF.

This sequence joins TRBV6-5 and TRBJ1-2; 9 bases agree with TRBD1. Losses at the gene ends were 2 bases for V and 5 bases for J; bases not matched to a gene: 6. This CDR3 contains 15 residues. Germline V gene data show CDR1 as MNHEY and CDR2 as SVGAGI. CDR3 residues: CASSYALTGGYGYTF. DNA of the CDR3: TGTGCCAGCAGTTACGCTCTGACAGGGGGGTATGGCTACACCTTC.

The chain uses TRBV12-3 or TRBV12-4 and TRBJ1-1; D is possibly TRBD1 (5 bases). V lost 6 bases, J lost 8 bases, and 10 bases lay in between. The CDR3 spans 11 residues. The CDR3, as DNA: TGTGCCAGCAGCCGGGGGGGAGAAGCTTTCTTT. This encodes CASSRGGEAFF.

The chain couples TRBV19 to TRBJ2-5; 7 bases map to TRBD1. Germline-derived CDR1 and CDR2 are LNHDA and SQIVND (reference sequence). The CDR3 extends over 13 amino acids. V was pared by 0 bases and J by 11 bases, with 6 bases of the junction left unmatched. CDR3 coding DNA: TGTGCCAGTAGTATAGAAGCGACAGGGTCGCAGTACTTC. This gives the protein CASSIEATGSQYF.

This clone turned up a few times. The chain joins TRBV9 to TRBJ1-3, with D maybe TRBD1 (5 bases). The CDR3 sequence is 16 residues long. Germline-derived CDR1 and CDR2 are SGDLS and YYNGEE. V gave up 0 bases and J gave up 8 bases, with 18 bases separating them. The CDR3 reads CASSVAGGELGDTIYF. The CDR3 bases are TGTGCCAGCAGCGTAGCTGGAGGGGAGTTGGGAGACACCATATATTTT.

The gene calls are TRBV30 and TRBJ1-4, with TRBD1 matching over 7 bases. CDR1 GTSNPN and CDR2 SVGIG come from the germline V gene (reference sequence). Trimming removed 0 bases from V and 7 bases from J; junction bases left unmatched: 8. This CDR3 spans 15 amino acids. The CDR3 protein is CAWSVTGTATEKLFF. The CDR3 DNA sequence: TGTGCCTGGAGTGTGACCGGGACAGCAACTGAAAAACTGTTTTTT.

The chain links TRBV9 to TRBJ1-1, with TRBD1 identical over 8 bases. Germline-derived CDR1 and CDR2 are SGDLS and YYNGEE. The CDR3 has 15 residues. V was pared by 4 bases and J by 4 bases, with 9 bases of the junction left unmatched. The CDR3 nucleotides are TGTGCCAGCAGCTTTTCGACAGGGGCGGGCACTGAAGCTTTCTTT. Its translation is CASSFSTGAGTEAFF.

This clone has a count of ten or more. J is TRBJ1-4 and V is TRBV4-3; D is uncertain. The CDR3 runs 17 residues. V shed 0 bases and J shed 3 bases, with 14 bases lying between them. Per the germline V gene, CDR1 is LGHNA and CDR2 is YSLEER. CDR3 amino acids: CASSQERILGANEKLFF. DNA of the CDR3: TGCGCCAGCAGCCAAGAGAGGATACTCGGGGCTAATGAAAAACTGTTTTTT.

The chain carries TRBV19 and TRBJ1-5; 8 nucleotides line up with TRBD1. Germline CDR1 LNHDA, CDR2 SQIVND (reference sequence). The CDR3 sequence is 14 residues long. Losses at the gene ends were 7 bases for V and 6 bases for J; bases not matched to a gene: 8. The CDR3 DNA sequence: TGTGCCAGTAAAGCGACAGGGACAGGTCAGCCCCAGCATTTT. It specifies CASKATGTGQPQHF.

V is TRBV4-1 and J is TRBJ1-5, with D possibly TRBD1 on 5 matching bases. The CDR3 has 15 residues. Germline loops: CDR1 MGHRA, CDR2 YSYEKL. The V end was cut by 1 base, the J end by 7 bases, with 14 bases between. The CDR3 loop reads CASSQVLGEAQPQHF. CDR3 nucleotide sequence: TGCGCCAGCAGCCAAGTATTAGGGGAGGCGCAGCCCCAGCATTTT.

The chain combines TRBV7-2 with TRBJ2-5, with TRBD1 matching 8 bases. The germline gives CDR1 SGHTA, CDR2 FQGNSA. This CDR3 region has 13 residues. After removal of 5 bases from V and 2 bases from J, the junction contained 1 base not matched to a gene. The CDR3 loop is CASSGTGQETQYF. In DNA form, the CDR3 reads TGTGCCAGCAGCGGGACAGGTCAAGAGACCCAGTACTTC.

The rearrangement uses TRBV27 and TRBJ2-7; TRBD1 agrees at 9 bases. After removal of 8 bases from V and 5 bases from J, the junction contained 7 bases not matched to a gene. The length of the CDR3 is 13 residues. The V gene's germline CDR1 is MNHEY and CDR2 SMNVEV (reference sequence). CDR3 region: CASRGQGKNEQYF. CDR3 coding DNA: TGTGCCAGCCGGGGACAGGGTAAAAACGAGCAGTACTTC.

In its sample, this clone was seen once. This chain joins TRBV5-6 and TRBJ2-5; possible D gene TRBD2, 5 bases. Germline values: CDR1 SGHDT, CDR2 YYEEEE. The CDR3 contains 13 residues. Trimming took off 3 bases at V and 4 bases at J, with 10 bases between the two ends. DNA of the CDR3: TGTGCCAGCAGCTACCGGGCGGGAGAGACCCAGTACTTC. This sequence encodes CASSYRAGETQYF.

The gene calls are TRBV5-1 and TRBJ1-1; D is perhaps TRBD1 (6 bases). Germline V gene sequence: CDR1 SGHRS, CDR2 YFSETQ. The CDR3 loop spans 15 amino acids. Trimming pared 0 bases from V and 5 bases from J, leaving 14 bases between. The CDR3 DNA is TGCGCCAGCAGCTTGGTTAGGGGGAAAGGGACTGAAGCTTTCTTT. It codes for CASSLVRGKGTEAFF.

This clone was counted a single time. The chain links TRBV3-1 (or the pseudogene TRBV3-2) to TRBJ1-5; D not certain. The CDR3 covers 14 residues. Germline values: CDR1 LGHDT, CDR2 YNNKEL (reference sequence). V was shortened by 3 bases and J by 6 bases, with 12 bases between the two germline ends. The CDR3 here is CASSHSAEAQPQHF. The CDR3 DNA reads as TGTGCCAGCAGCCATAGTGCGGAAGCTCAGCCCCAGCATTTT.

To note about this clone: This same CDR3 is encoded by further DNA sequences in the sample. CDR3 bases: TGTGCCAGCTCACCAGGGGGGTGGAACACTGAAGCTTTCTTT. It yields the protein CASSPGGWNTEAFF. The genes are TRBV18 and TRBJ1-1; perhaps TRBD1 as D (5 bases). Trimming removed 2 bases from V and 1 base from J, with 8 bases in between. CDR1 is KGHSH and CDR2 is LQKENI in the germline V gene. The CDR3 covers 14 residues.

Points on this clone: A junction boundary mismatches the germline segment, possibly from a read error. This rearrangement joins TRBV5-5 to TRBJ2-2, with 8 bases matching TRBD2. This CDR3 is built from 15 residues. Germline lookup yields CDR1 SGHKS and CDR2 YYEKEE (reference sequence). This chain's CDR3 is CASSRLAPNTGELFF. The CDR3 DNA reads as TGTGCCAGCAGCCGACTAGCGCCGAACACTGGGGAGCTGTTTTTT.

DNA of the CDR3: TGCGCCAGCAATTATATGGGGCCCAATGAAAAACTGTTTTTT. This codes for CASNYMGPNEKLFF. V gene TRBV5-1 combines with J gene TRBJ1-4; D might be TRBD1 (5 bases). CDR3 length: 14 amino acids. V lost 6 bases and J 5 bases, leaving 14 bases between the germline ends. In germline, CDR1 is SGHRS, CDR2 YFSETQ.

CDR3 sequence (DNA): TGTGCCAGCAGTTACGACTTATACGGAGCTAACTATGGCTACACCTTC. Translated, it gives CASSYDLYGANYGYTF. The chain recombines TRBV6-5 with TRBJ1-2, with no clear D. V was shortened by 2 bases and J by 0 bases, with 13 bases between the two germline ends. The CDR3 loop spans 16 amino acids. Germline values: CDR1 MNHEY, CDR2 SVGAGI.

V gene TRBV6-5 combines with J gene TRBJ2-2, with D possibly TRBD2 on 5 matching bases. CDR3 length: 13 residues. V was trimmed by 6 bases and J by 4 bases, leaving 9 bases between them. Germline V CDR1 and CDR2: MNHEY, SVGAGI. The CDR3 is CASRWAGTGELFF. For the CDR3, the DNA is TGTGCCAGCAGGTGGGCGGGCACCGGGGAGCTGTTTTTT.

The chain is built from TRBV29-1 and TRBJ2-2; 7 bases agree with TRBD2. Germline values: CDR1 SQVTM, CDR2 ANQGSEA. The CDR3 runs 13 residues. J lost 7 bases, V lost 6 bases, and 8 bases had no gene match. In DNA, the CDR3 is TGCAGCGTGGCCCGGGGGGAGGGCGGGGAGCTGTTTTTT. Translation gives CSVARGEGGELFF.